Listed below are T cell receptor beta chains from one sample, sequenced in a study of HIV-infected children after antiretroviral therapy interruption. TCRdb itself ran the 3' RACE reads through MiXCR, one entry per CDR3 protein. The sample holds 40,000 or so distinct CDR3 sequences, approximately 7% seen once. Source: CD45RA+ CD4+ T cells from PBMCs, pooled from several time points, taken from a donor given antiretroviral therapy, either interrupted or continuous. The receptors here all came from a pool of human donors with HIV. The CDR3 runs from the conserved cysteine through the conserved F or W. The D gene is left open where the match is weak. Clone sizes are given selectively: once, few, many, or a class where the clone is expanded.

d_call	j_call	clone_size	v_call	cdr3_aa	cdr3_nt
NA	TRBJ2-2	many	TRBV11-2	CASSLMVGELFF	TGTGCCAGCAGCTTGATGGTCGGGGAGCTGTTTTTT
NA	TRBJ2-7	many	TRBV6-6	CASSYQTGSYEQYF	TGTGCCAGCAGTTACCAGACAGGTTCCTACGAGCAGTACTTC
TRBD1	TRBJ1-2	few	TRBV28	CASTRDSNGYTF	TGTGCCAGCACCCGGGACAGCAATGGCTACACCTTC
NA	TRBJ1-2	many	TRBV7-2	CASSFPDYGYTF	TGTGCCAGCAGCTTCCCAGACTATGGCTACACCTTC
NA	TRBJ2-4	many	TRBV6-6	CASRLGSQNTLYF	TGTGCCAGCAGACTGGGGAGTCAAAACACCTTGTACTTT
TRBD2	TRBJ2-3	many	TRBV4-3	CASSQQRGGLDDTQYF	TGCGCCAGCAGCCAACAGCGGGGGGGTCTGGATGATACGCAGTATTTT
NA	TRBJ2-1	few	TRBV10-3	CAIRPGGEAYNEQFF	TGTGCCATCAGGCCCGGAGGGGAGGCCTACAATGAGCAGTTCTTC
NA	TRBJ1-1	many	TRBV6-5	CASRGNAGVTEAFF	TGTGCCAGCAGGGGGAACGCAGGGGTCACTGAAGCTTTCTTT
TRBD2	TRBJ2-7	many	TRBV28	CASSRPSGNYEQYF	TGTGCCAGCAGCCGTCCTAGCGGGAACTACGAGCAGTACTTC
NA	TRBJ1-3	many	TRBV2	CASSVNRGNTIYF	TGTGCCAGCAGTGTGAACAGGGGAAACACCATATATTTT
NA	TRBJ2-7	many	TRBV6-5	CASSYRGTLGYEQYF	TGTGCCAGCAGTTACCGCGGGACACTAGGCTACGAGCAGTACTTC
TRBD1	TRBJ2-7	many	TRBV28	CASSSRWTGREQYF	TGTGCCAGCAGCTCCCGGTGGACAGGGCGCGAGCAGTACTTC
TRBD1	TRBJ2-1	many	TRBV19	CASSPGQGAFGEQFF	TGTGCCAGTAGTCCCGGACAGGGGGCATTTGGTGAGCAGTTCTTC
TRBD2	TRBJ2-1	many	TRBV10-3	CAISGSSGGNEQFF	TGTGCCATCAGTGGGTCTAGCGGGGGCAATGAGCAGTTCTTC
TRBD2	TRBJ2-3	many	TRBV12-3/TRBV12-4	CASSPGREGTQYF	TGTGCCAGCAGCCCGGGCAGGGAGGGGACGCAGTATTTT
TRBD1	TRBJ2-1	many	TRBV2	CASTAQGLMGRMTGKGKFF	TGTGCCAGCACCGCACAGGGGTTAATGGGACGTATGACGGGGAAGGGGAAGTTCTTC
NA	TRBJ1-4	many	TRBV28	CASLKTATNEKLFF	TGTGCCAGCCTAAAGACAGCAACTAATGAAAAACTGTTTTTT
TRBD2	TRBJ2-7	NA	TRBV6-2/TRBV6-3	CASRTAFSGGYSYEQYF	TGTGCCAGCAGGACAGCGTTCAGCGGGGGCTACTCCTACGAGCAGTACTTC
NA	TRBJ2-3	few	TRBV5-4	CASSRQGIELGTQYF	TGTGCCAGCAGCCGGCAGGGAATCGAGTTGGGTACGCAGTATTTT
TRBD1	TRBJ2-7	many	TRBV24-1	CATSDKDRAGEQYF	TGTGCCACCAGTGACAAGGACAGGGCCGGCGAGCAGTACTTC
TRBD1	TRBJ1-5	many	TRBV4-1	CASSRGQGGQPQHF	TGCGCCAGCAGCCGCGGACAGGGGGGACAGCCCCAGCATTTT
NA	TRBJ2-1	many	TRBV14	CASSPGPTSYNEQFF	TGTGCCAGCAGCCCGGGACCAACCTCCTACAATGAGCAGTTCTTC